Shown below are 12 T cell receptor beta chains from a single sample sequenced in a study of glioma-infiltrating T cells. Using RNA template, CDR3s of TCR alpha and beta were amplified with iRepertoire arm-PCR. TCRdb re-analysed the multiplex PCR reads in MiXCR, keeping a single row per CDR3 protein. The sample records fewer than 200,000 distinct CDR3 sequences, roughly a third being singletons. The sequenced sample consisted of glioma tissue, nonneoplastic brain tissue, or PBMCs (not recorded which). Receptor source: a human donor with low-grade glioma or glioblastoma, undergoing nonglioma brain surgery, or in good health (not recorded which).

In this sample, this clonotype turned up a few times. The chain employs TRBV29-1 and TRBJ1-3, with TRBD1 matching over 8 bases. The V gene end was trimmed by 6 bases and the J gene end by 6 bases; junction bases not matched to a gene: 7. The CDR3 spans 13 residues. Germline V gives CDR1 SQVTM, CDR2 ANQGSEA. The CDR3 protein is CSVKLDRVNTIYF. CDR3 sequence (DNA): TGCAGCGTGAAACTGGACAGGGTAAACACCATATATTTT.

This clonotype was counted ten times or more. The chain uses TRBV3-1 and TRBJ2-3; D could derive from TRBD1 or TRBD2 (5 bases each). Germline CDR1 and CDR2: LGHDT and YNNKEL (reference sequence). This CDR3 is built from 14 residues. V gave up 4 bases and J gave up 2 bases, with 10 bases separating them. CDR3 coding DNA: TGTGCCAGCAGCCGACAAGGGACCACAGATACGCAGTATTTT. Its translation is CASSRQGTTDTQYF.

At least ten counts were recorded for this clonotype. CDR3 nucleotides: TGTGCCAGCATGATGACTTCTGGAAACACCATATATTTT. Translated, it gives CASMMTSGNTIYF. The J gene is TRBJ1-3, the V gene TRBV7-2; D unresolved. Germline V lookup: CDR1 SGHTA, CDR2 FQGNSA. The CDR3 spans 13 residues. Trimming stripped 7 bases from V and 1 base from J, with 8 bases between.

The rearrangement links TRBV11-1 to TRBJ2-1; no reliable D call. The CDR3 spans 12 residues. Per germline, CDR1 SGHAT and CDR2 FQDESV (reference sequence). Trimming took off 5 bases at V and 8 bases at J, with 10 bases between the two ends. CDR3 loop: CASSPDADEQFF. The CDR3 DNA is TGTGCCAGCAGCCCGGATGCGGATGAGCAGTTCTTC.

Remarks on this clonotype: With a much larger clone just one base away, this may be a read error. The rearrangement uses TRBV7-8 and TRBJ2-7; D unresolved. Germline CDR1 and CDR2: SGHVS and FQNEAQ. The CDR3 runs to 14 residues. For the CDR3, the DNA is TGTGCCAGCAGCTTCTTCGAGAGAACCTACGAGGAGTACTTC. It codes for CASSFFERTYEEYF.

A note on this clonotype: Just one base apart from a much larger clone, this may be a read error. V is TRBV15 and J is TRBJ2-7, with 9 bases fitting TRBD1. This CDR3 comprises 14 residues. Germline values: CDR1 LNHNV, CDR2 YYDKDF (reference sequence). The junction had 8 bases not matched to a gene; V was cut back by 7 bases and J by 4 bases. Here the CDR3 reads CATIIRDRDYEQYF. As DNA, the CDR3 is TGTGCCACCATTATCCGGGACAGGGATTACGAGCAGTACTTC.

At least ten counts were recorded for this clonotype. This chain uses TRBV27 with TRBJ1-5, with a possible D match to TRBD1 (6 bases). The CDR3 spans 18 residues. Germline assignment: CDR1 MNHEY and CDR2 SMNVEV (reference sequence). V dropped 8 bases and J dropped 4 bases, with 27 bases sitting between them. The DNA of the CDR3 is TGTGCCAGCTCAAAATTTGGACAGCCCGAAACCTTTAATCAGCCCCAGCATTTT. Encoded protein: CASSKFGQPETFNQPQHF.

The chain employs TRBV6-6 and TRBJ1-1; the match to TRBD1 covers 12 bases. Germline trimming cut 6 bases from V and 7 bases from J; bases unmatched to any gene: 15. This CDR3 is 17 amino acids long. In germline, CDR1 is MNHNY, CDR2 SVGAGI (reference sequence). The CDR3 is CASRPGTGGYIFREAFF. CDR3 nucleotide sequence: TGTGCCAGCAGGCCCGGGACAGGGGGCTACATCTTCCGTGAAGCTTTCTTT.

The genes are TRBV20-1 and TRBJ2-5; D is possibly TRBD1 (5 bases). CDR1 and CDR2 from the germline V gene are DFQATT and SNEGSKA (reference sequence). Trimming cost V 5 bases and J 3 bases, with 13 bases left between them. The CDR3 sequence is 13 residues long. The CDR3 DNA reads as TGCAGTGCTGAGAGAATAGGGGAAGAGACCCAGTACTTC. It codes for CSAERIGEETQYF.

This clonotype was recorded at least ten times. The chain links TRBV6-5 to TRBJ1-2, with D perhaps TRBD1 (5 bases). The CDR3 spans 15 residues. The V end was cut by 3 bases, the J end by 0 bases, with 11 bases between. From germline, CDR1 is MNHEY and CDR2 SVGAGI. CDR3 nucleotide sequence: TGTGCCAGCAGTTATGGGGGGACGGCTAACTATGGCTACACCTTC. Its protein product is CASSYGGTANYGYTF.

The table lists this clonotype with many counts. The rearrangement joins TRBV20-1 to TRBJ2-3, with TRBD2 matching 12 bases. The V gene end was trimmed by 4 bases and the J gene end by 5 bases; junction bases not matched to a gene: 1. Germline V gene sequence: CDR1 DFQATT, CDR2 SNEGSKA (reference sequence). The CDR3 sequence is 13 residues long. The CDR3 spells CSATTSGRDTQYF. CDR3 in DNA: TGCAGTGCTACGACTAGCGGGAGAGATACGCAGTATTTT.

This clonotype has at least ten counts. This chain joins TRBV15 and TRBJ1-4; D not certain. With 0 bases removed from V and 5 bases from J, the gap between germline ends came to 10 bases. The CDR3 has 15 amino acids. Germline V gene data show CDR1 as LNHNV and CDR2 as YYDKDF (reference sequence). For the CDR3, the DNA is TGTGCCACCAGCAGAGATTTCCGGAACAATGAAAAACTGTTTTTT. Protein sequence: CATSRDFRNNEKLFF.